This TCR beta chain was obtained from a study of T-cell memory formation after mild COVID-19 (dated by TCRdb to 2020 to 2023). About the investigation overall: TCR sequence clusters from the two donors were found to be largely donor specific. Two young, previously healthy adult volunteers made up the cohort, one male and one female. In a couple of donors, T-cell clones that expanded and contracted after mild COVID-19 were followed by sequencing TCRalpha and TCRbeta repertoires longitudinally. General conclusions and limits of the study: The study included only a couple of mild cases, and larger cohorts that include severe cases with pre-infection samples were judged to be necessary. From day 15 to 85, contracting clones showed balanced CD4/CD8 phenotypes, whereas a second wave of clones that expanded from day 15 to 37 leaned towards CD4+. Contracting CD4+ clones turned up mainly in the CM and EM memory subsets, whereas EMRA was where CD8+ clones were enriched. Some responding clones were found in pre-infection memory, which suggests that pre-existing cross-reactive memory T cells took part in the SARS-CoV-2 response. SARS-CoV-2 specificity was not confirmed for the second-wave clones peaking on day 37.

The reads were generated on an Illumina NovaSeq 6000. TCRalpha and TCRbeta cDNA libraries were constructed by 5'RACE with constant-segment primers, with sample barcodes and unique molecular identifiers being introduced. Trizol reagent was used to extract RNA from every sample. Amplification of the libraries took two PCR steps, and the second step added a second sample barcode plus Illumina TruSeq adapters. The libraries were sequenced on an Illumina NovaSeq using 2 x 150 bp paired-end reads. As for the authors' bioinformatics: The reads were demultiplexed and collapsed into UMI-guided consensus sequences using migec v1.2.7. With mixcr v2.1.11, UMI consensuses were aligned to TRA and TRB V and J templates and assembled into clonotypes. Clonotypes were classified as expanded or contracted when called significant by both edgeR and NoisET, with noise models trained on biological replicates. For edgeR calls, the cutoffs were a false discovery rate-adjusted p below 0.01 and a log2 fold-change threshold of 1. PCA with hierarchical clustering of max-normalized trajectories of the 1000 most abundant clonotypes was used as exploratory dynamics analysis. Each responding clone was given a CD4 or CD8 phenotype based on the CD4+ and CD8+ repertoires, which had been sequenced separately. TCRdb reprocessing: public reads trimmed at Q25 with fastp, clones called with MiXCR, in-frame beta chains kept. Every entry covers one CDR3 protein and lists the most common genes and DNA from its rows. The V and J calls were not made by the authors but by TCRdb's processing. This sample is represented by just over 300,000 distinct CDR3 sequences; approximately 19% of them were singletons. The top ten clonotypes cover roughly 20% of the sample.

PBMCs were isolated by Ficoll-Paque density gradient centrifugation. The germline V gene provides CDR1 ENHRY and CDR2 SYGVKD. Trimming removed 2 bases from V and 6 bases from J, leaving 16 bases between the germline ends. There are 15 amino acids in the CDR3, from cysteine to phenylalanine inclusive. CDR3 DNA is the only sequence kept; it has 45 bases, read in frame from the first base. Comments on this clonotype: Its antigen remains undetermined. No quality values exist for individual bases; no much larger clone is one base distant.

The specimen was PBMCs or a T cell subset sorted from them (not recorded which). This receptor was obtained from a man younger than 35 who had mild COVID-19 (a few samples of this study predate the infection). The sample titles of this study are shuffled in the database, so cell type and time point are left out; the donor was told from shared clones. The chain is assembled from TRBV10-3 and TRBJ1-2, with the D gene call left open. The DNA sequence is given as TGTGCCATCAGTGAGGAGCGGGGTTCCTTCAATGGCTACACCTTC. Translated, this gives CAISEERGSFNGYTF.